This TCR beta chain was recovered during a study of shared clonotypes between healthy human individuals. This CDR3 is 11 amino acids long. Trimming stripped 1 base from V and 9 bases from J, with 7 bases between. Germline V CDR1 and CDR2: SGHNT, YENEEA. TCRdb keeps only in-frame clones here, not all; method: immunoSEQ multiplex PCR. The table includes 550,000 to 850,000 clones, around 70% detected once. V is TRBV11-3 and J is TRBJ2-7; D not certain. Sample: memory CD4+ T cells sorted from blood. Regarding subset: CD45RA-negative fraction. This TCR was sampled from a woman under 40 in good health. The chain's CDR3 is CASSLGQVQYF. The CDR3 DNA reads as TGTGCCAGCAGCTTAGGTCAAGTGCAGTACTTC.